One and the same sample provided the 7 T cell receptor beta chains below, sequenced in a study of T-cell memory formation after mild COVID-19. TCRdb reprocessed the 5' RACE reads with MiXCR, giving one entry per CDR3 protein. The table lists about 130,000 distinct CDR3 sequences, about 18% of them singletons. The sequenced sample was PBMCs or a T cell subset sorted from them (not recorded which). Receptors were obtained from a young man who had mild COVID-19 (a few samples of this study predate the infection). Cell type and time point are not known.

This clonotype turned up a few times. The rearrangement joins TRBV20-1 to TRBJ1-5, with D perhaps TRBD1 (5 bases). The CDR3 totals 12 residues. V dropped 1 base and J dropped 5 bases, with 6 bases sitting between them. From germline, CDR1 is DFQATT and CDR2 SNEGSKA (reference sequence). CDR3 nucleotide sequence: TGCAGTGCTAGAGTGGGGGATCAGCCCCAGCATTTT. This translates into CSARVGDQPQHF.

The chain couples TRBV18 to TRBJ2-7; no clear D gene. The V end lost 0 bases, the J end lost 2 bases, and 11 bases lay between the germline ends. Germline V gene data show CDR1 as KGHSH and CDR2 as LQKENI. The CDR3 loop spans 15 amino acids. The CDR3 here is CASSPPGFSAYEQYF. The CDR3 DNA reads TGTGCCAGCTCACCACCGGGTTTCTCCGCCTACGAGCAGTACTTC.

The genes are TRBV3-1 and TRBJ2-5, with TRBD2 identical over 8 bases. Germline-derived CDR1 and CDR2 are LGHDT and YNNKEL (reference sequence). This CDR3 is 13 amino acids long. Trimming removed 6 bases from V and 7 bases from J; junction bases left unmatched: 7. The CDR3 protein is CASRDEAGGTQYF. The CDR3, as DNA: TGTGCCAGCAGGGATGAGGCGGGGGGGACCCAGTACTTC.

CDR3 region: CASREHLNTEAFF. DNA for the CDR3: TGTGCCAGCAGGGAGCATTTGAACACTGAAGCTTTCTTT. The V and J genes are TRBV11-2 and TRBJ1-1; D call uncertain. Germline CDR1 and CDR2: SGHAT and FQNNGV. The CDR3 length is 13 residues. Trimming took 6 bases from V and 0 from J, leaving 8 bases between them.

The V gene is TRBV5-1, the J gene TRBJ2-2; D gene uncertain. In germline, CDR1 is SGHRS, CDR2 YFSETQ. The germline V and J ends were trimmed by 1 base and 2 bases, with 9 bases remaining between them. The CDR3 sequence is 15 residues long. CDR3 in amino acids: CASSLSRPNTGELFF. The CDR3, as DNA: TGCGCCAGCAGCTTGTCCAGGCCAAACACCGGGGAGCTGTTTTTT.

The table lists this clonotype with a few counts. The genes are TRBV7-2 and TRBJ2-1; D might be TRBD1 (6 bases). The CDR3 totals 14 residues. V shed 3 bases and J shed 9 bases, with 15 bases lying between them. Germline CDR1 reads SGHTA; CDR2 reads FQGNSA. CDR3 protein: CASSLGAVRGEQFF. The CDR3 DNA is TGTGCCAGCAGCTTGGGGGCGGTTAGGGGTGAGCAGTTCTTC. The full variable domain, in which reference TRBV7-2 and TRBJ2-1 provide the parts outside the CDR3, is GAGVSQSPSNKVTEKGKDVELRCDPISGHTALYWYRQSLGQGLEFLIYFQGNSAPDKSGLPSDRFSAERTGGSVSTLTIQRTQQEDSAVYLCASSLGAVRGEQFFGPGTRLTVL.

V usage is TRBV27 and J usage is TRBJ1-2; possible D gene TRBD1, 5 bases. The CDR3 has 15 residues. Germline lookup yields CDR1 MNHEY and CDR2 SMNVEV (reference sequence). V shed 5 bases and J shed 0 bases, with 13 bases lying between them. CDR3 amino acids: CASSARAATNYGYTF. The CDR3, as DNA: TGTGCCAGCAGTGCCAGGGCTGCTACTAACTATGGCTACACCTTC.